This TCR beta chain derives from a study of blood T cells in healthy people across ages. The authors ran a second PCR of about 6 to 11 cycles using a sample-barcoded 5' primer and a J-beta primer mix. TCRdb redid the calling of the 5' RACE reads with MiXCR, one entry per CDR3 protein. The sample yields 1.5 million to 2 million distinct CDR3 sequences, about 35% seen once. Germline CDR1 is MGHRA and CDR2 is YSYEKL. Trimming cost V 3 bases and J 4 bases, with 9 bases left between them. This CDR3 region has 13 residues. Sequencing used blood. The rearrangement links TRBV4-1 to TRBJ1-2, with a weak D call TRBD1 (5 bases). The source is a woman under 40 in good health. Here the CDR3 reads CASSHSGSYGYTF. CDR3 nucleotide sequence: TGCGCCAGCAGCCACTCAGGGAGCTATGGCTACACCTTC.